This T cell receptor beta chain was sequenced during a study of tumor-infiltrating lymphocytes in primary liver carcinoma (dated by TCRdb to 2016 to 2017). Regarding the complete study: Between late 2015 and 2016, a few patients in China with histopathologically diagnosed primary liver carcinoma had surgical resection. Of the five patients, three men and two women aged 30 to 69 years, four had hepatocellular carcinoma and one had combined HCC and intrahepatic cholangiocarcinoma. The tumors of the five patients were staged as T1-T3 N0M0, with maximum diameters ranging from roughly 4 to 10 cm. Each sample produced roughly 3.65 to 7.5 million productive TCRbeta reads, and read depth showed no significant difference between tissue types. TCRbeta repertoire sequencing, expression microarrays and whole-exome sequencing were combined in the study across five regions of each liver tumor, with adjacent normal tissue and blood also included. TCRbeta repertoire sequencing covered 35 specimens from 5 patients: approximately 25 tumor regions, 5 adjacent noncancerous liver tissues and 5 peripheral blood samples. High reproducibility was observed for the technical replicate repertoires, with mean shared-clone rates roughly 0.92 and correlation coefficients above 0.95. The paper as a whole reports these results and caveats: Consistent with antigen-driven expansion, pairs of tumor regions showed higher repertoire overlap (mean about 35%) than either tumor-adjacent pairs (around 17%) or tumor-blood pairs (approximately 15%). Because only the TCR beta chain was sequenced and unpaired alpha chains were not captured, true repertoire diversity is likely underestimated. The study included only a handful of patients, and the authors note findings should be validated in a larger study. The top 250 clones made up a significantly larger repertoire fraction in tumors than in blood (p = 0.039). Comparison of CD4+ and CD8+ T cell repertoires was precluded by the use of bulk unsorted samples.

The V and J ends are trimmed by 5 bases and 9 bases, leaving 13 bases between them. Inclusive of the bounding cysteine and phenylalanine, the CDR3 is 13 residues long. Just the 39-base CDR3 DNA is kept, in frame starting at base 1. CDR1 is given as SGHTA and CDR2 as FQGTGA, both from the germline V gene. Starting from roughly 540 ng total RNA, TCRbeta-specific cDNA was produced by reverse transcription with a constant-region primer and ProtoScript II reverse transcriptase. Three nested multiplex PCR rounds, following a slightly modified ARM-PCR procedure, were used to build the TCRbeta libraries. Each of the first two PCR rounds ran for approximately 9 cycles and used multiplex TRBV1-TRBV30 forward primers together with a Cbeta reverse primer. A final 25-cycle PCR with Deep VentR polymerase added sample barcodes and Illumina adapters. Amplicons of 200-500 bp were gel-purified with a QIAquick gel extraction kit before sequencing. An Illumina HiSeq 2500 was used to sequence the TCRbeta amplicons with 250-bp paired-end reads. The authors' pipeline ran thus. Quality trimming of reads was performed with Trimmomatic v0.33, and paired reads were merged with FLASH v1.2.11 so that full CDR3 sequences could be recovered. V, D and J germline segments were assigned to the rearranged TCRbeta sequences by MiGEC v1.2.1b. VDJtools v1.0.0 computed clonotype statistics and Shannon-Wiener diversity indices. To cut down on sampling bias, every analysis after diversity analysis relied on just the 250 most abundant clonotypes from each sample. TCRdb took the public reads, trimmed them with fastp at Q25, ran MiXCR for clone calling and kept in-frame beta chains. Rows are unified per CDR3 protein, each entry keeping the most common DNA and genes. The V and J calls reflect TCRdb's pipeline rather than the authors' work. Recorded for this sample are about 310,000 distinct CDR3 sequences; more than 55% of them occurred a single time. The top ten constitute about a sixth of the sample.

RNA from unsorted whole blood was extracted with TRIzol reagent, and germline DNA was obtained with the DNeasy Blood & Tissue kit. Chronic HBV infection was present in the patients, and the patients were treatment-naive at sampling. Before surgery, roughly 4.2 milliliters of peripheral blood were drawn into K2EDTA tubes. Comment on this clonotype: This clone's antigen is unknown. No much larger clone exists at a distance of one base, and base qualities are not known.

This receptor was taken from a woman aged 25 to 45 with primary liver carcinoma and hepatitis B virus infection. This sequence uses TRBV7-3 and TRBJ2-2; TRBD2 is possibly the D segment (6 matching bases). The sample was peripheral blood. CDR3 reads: CASSPGGSRELFF. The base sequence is TGTGCCAGCAGCCCCGGGGGATCCCGGGAGCTGTTTTTT.